Below are 18 T cell receptor beta chains sequenced from a single sample in a study of blood T cell repertoires in COVID-19. Clones were sequenced by immunoSEQ multiplex PCR, and TCRdb holds only the in-frame ones, with some missing. Of around 200,000 clones in the sample, just under 80% were seen once. Sequencing was carried out using peripheral blood. The origin of the receptors is a woman older than 75 with active or convalescent COVID-19.

This chain links TRBV7-9 with TRBJ1-3; TRBD1 matches at 8 bases. The CDR3 consists of 15 residues. J gave up 8 bases and V 5 bases, and 11 bases lay outside the gene matches. Germline V gene sequence: CDR1 SEHNR, CDR2 FQNEAQ (reference sequence). In nucleotides, the CDR3 is TGTGCCAGCAGCCCGGACCAGACAGGGGCGGACACCATATATTTT. Its protein is CASSPDQTGADTIYF. The full variable domain, in which reference TRBV7-9 and TRBJ1-3 provide the parts outside the CDR3, is DTGVSQNPRHKITKRGQNVTFRCDPISEHNRLYWYRQTLGQGPEFLTYFQNEAQLEKSRLLSDRFSAERPKGSFSTLEIQRTEQGDSAMYLCASSPDQTGADTIYFGEGSWLTVV.

The V call is TRBV30, the J call TRBJ2-3; TRBD1 aligns across 9 bases. Per germline, CDR1 GTSNPN and CDR2 SVGIG (reference sequence). The trim removed 7 bases at V and 4 bases at J, leaving 12 bases unmatched. CDR3 length: 15 amino acids. The chain's CDR3 is CASVYRDRESDTQYF. In DNA form, the CDR3 reads TGTGCCTCCGTGTACCGGGACAGGGAATCAGATACGCAGTATTTT.

V gene TRBV5-1 combines with J gene TRBJ2-5; D unclear. Germline CDR1 SGHRS, CDR2 YFSETQ. The CDR3 runs 15 residues. Trimming left V 0 bases short and J 5 bases short, with 14 bases between. The CDR3 sequence: CASSLGSGSGETQYF. The DNA for the CDR3 is TGCGCCAGCAGCTTGGGATCTGGATCCGGGGAGACCCAGTACTTC.

This clone was recorded at least ten times. The V call is TRBV6-5, the J call TRBJ1-6; D gene uncertain. There are 14 residues in the CDR3. The V end lost 5 bases, the J end lost 8 bases, and 13 bases lay between the germline ends. From germline, CDR1 is MNHEY and CDR2 SVGAGI. The CDR3 nucleotides read TGTGCCAGCAGTCGAGGGTACGGGGATTCACCCCTCCACTTT. This gives the protein CASSRGYGDSPLHF.

The CDR3 sequence: CASSLELAGGEEQFF. The CDR3 nucleotides are TGTGCCAGCAGCTTGGAGCTAGCGGGGGGCGAGGAGCAGTTCTTC. The V and J genes are TRBV5-4 and TRBJ2-1; 11 bases are shared with TRBD2. Trimming removed 0 bases from V and 10 bases from J; junction bases left unmatched: 6. The CDR3 has 15 amino acids. From germline, CDR1 is SGHNT and CDR2 YYREEE (reference sequence).

The rearrangement joins TRBV19 to TRBJ1-2, with 7 bases lining up with TRBD1. The germline CDR1 and CDR2 sequences are LNHDA and SQIVND (reference sequence). Trimming at V came to 0 bases and at J to 10 bases, leaving 11 bases not matched to a gene. This CDR3 has 15 amino acids. Written as DNA, the CDR3 is TGTGCCAGTAGTATAGATACAGTCGGGGACAGCGACTACACCTTC. It encodes CASSIDTVGDSDYTF.

The gene calls are TRBV9 and TRBJ1-6; D ambiguous. Trimming left V 5 bases short and J 5 bases short, with 11 bases between. The CDR3 totals 14 residues. Germline-derived CDR1 and CDR2 are SGDLS and YYNGEE. CDR3: CASSVRSDNSPLHF. CDR3 nucleotides: TGTGCCAGCAGTGTCCGGTCGGATAATTCACCCCTCCACTTT.

The rearrangement links TRBV20-1 to TRBJ2-7, with TRBD1 matching over 9 bases. CDR1 and CDR2 (germline): DFQATT, SNEGSKA (reference sequence). V trimming: 3 bases; J trimming: 6 bases; junction bases outside the gene matches: 6. This CDR3 has 13 amino acids. The CDR3 here is CSASDRGSSEQYF. The DNA of the CDR3 is TGCAGTGCTAGTGACAGGGGGAGCAGCGAGCAGTACTTC.

The J gene is TRBJ1-6, the V gene TRBV28, with 9 bases aligning to TRBD1. Losses at the gene ends were 10 bases for V and 7 bases for J; bases not matched to a gene: 11. Germline V lookup: CDR1 MDHEN, CDR2 SYDVKM. The CDR3 contains 15 residues. CDR3 region: CATNQQGAKNSPLHF. CDR3 bases: TGTGCCACCAATCAACAGGGGGCAAAGAATTCACCCCTCCACTTT.

The rearrangement joins TRBV6-2 or TRBV6-3 to TRBJ2-3; 8 bases align to TRBD2. CDR3 length: 14 amino acids. The germline gives CDR1 MNHEY, CDR2 SVGEGT. The V and J ends lost 4 bases and 4 bases, in that order; junction bases with no gene match: 4. The CDR3 region is CASSFGRGADTQYF. DNA for the CDR3: TGTGCCAGCAGTTTCGGGCGGGGGGCAGATACGCAGTATTTT.

This clone was seen a handful of times. V gene TRBV19 combines with J gene TRBJ2-3, with 8 bases that match TRBD2. This CDR3 comprises 17 residues. The V gene end was trimmed by 5 bases and the J gene end by 0 bases; junction bases not matched to a gene: 10. The germline CDR1 and CDR2 sequences are LNHDA and SQIVND (reference sequence). Here the CDR3 reads CASSPWTSTHSTDTQYF. The CDR3 DNA reads TGTGCCAGTAGTCCGTGGACTAGCACCCATAGCACAGATACGCAGTATTTT.

The chain carries TRBV4-3 and TRBJ2-1; possible D gene TRBD1, 5 bases. The CDR3 is made up of 15 amino acids. Per the germline V gene, CDR1 is LGHNA and CDR2 is YSLEER. V lost 1 base and J lost 1, with 8 bases in between. CDR3 sequence (DNA): TGCGCCAGCAGCCAAGGGAGACAGTCCTACAATGAGCAGTTCTTC. It yields the protein CASSQGRQSYNEQFF.

The chain couples TRBV12-3 or TRBV12-4 to TRBJ1-6, with a weak D call TRBD1 (5 bases). CDR3 size: 13 residues. V dropped 6 bases and J dropped 6 bases, with 9 bases sitting between them. The CDR3 sequence: CASSPGPNSPLHF. The DNA for the CDR3 is TGTGCCAGCAGCCCAGGGCCTAATTCACCCCTCCACTTT.

This sequence joins TRBV6-5 and TRBJ1-4; D gene uncertain. Trimming cost V 7 bases and J 3 bases, with 15 bases left between them. This CDR3 region has 15 residues. In germline, CDR1 is MNHEY, CDR2 SVGAGI. DNA of the CDR3: TGTGCCAGCACCCCGTCCGGACTTCCTAATGAAAAACTGTTTTTT. Protein: CASTPSGLPNEKLFF.

The rearrangement links TRBV7-2 to TRBJ2-7, with 13 bases aligning to TRBD2. This CDR3 region has 17 residues. The ends lost 6 bases at V and 6 bases at J; junction bases unmatched: 14. Germline V gene data show CDR1 as SGHTA and CDR2 as FQGNSA. CDR3 residues: CASSSTATGLAGSEQYF. DNA of the CDR3: TGTGCCAGCAGTTCAACCGCCACGGGACTAGCGGGAAGCGAGCAGTACTTC.

This chain joins TRBV7-9 and TRBJ1-1; D is ambiguous. Germline values: CDR1 SEHNR, CDR2 FQNEAQ (reference sequence). V was trimmed by 5 bases and J by 2 bases, leaving 12 bases between them. CDR3 length equals 14 residues. CDR3 sequence (DNA): TGTGCCAGCAGCAAGTCGGACTCTAACACTGAAGCTTTCTTT. Protein: CASSKSDSNTEAFF.

This chain joins TRBV10-3 and TRBJ2-7, with 7 bases that match TRBD2. Germline values: CDR1 ENHRY, CDR2 SYGVKD. V gave up 10 bases and J gave up 3 bases; unmatched junction bases: 9. The CDR3 consists of 13 residues. In DNA, the CDR3 is TGTGCCAGCGGGGGACCCCCCTACTACGAGCAGTACTTC. This translates into CASGGPPYYEQYF.

Of note for this clone: The sample contains more than one DNA sequence encoding this CDR3. V gene TRBV5-1 combines with J gene TRBJ2-5, with TRBD1 matching over 7 bases. There are 14 residues in the CDR3. Germline V lookup: CDR1 SGHRS, CDR2 YFSETQ. V lost 3 bases, J lost 2 bases, and 4 bases stayed unmatched. The DNA for the CDR3 is TGCGCCAGCAGCTGGGGGACAGCTCAAGAGACCCAGTACTTC. Protein product: CASSWGTAQETQYF.